The 2 T cell receptor beta chains given below trace back to one sample, sequenced in a study of cytomegalovirus exposure and HLA in healthy donors. The PCR was carried out with 60 Vbeta primers and 13 Jbeta primers. The data were produced by immunoSEQ multiplex PCR, yet TCRdb's version contains in-frame clones alone and is incomplete. Here the sample spans 170,000 or so clones, around 80% being singletons. What was sequenced was PBMCs. The receptors derive from a man aged 18 to 30 in good health and CMV-seronegative.

This clone came up a few times. The rearrangement links TRBV9 to TRBJ1-2; D uncertain. CDR3 length: 16 residues. The V gene's germline CDR1 is SGDLS and CDR2 YYNGEE. V gave up 0 bases and J gave up 10 bases, with 22 bases separating them. This CDR3 reads CASSVGYRGLSPTYTF. Written as DNA, the CDR3 is TGTGCCAGCAGCGTAGGTTATCGGGGTCTTAGCCCCACCTACACCTTC.

This clone was found once. The V call is TRBV7-2, the J call TRBJ2-2, with D tentatively TRBD1 (6 bases). The CDR3 has 16 residues. Germline V gene sequence: CDR1 SGHTA, CDR2 FQGNSA. V gave up 5 bases and J gave up 0 bases, with 13 bases separating them. As DNA, the CDR3 is TGTGCCAGCAGCACCCGGGACATTTCGAACACCGGGGAGCTGTTTTTT. This gives the protein CASSTRDISNTGELFF.